This T cell receptor beta chain is drawn from a study of identical twins. The study's findings and limits: Models, which agreed with sharing between unrelated individuals, nonetheless underestimated the out-of-frame TCR alpha sharing seen in monozygotic twins. Out-of-frame beta sequences exhibited a weaker degree of excess twin sharing. Interpretation of the results relied on cross-sectional statistical analysis and not on following the same donors.

This clonotype was seen a handful of times. Its target is unknown. Via MiXCR, TCRdb re-called the 5' RACE reads, giving one row per CDR3 protein. Of a few hundred thousand distinct CDR3 sequences detected, about 8% appear once; the ten largest clones hold 3%. These data are also associated with another study on yellow fever vaccine responses in identical twins.

This receptor was taken from a woman aged 18 to 35 in good health. Sequencing was done on a sample of CD8+ T cells sorted from blood.

The CDR3 sequence is CASMETFGTGLTQHF. Written as DNA, the CDR3 is TGTGCCAGCATGGAAACATTCGGGACAGGTCTGACCCAGCATTTT. J is TRBJ1-5 and V is TRBV6-1; 8 nucleotides line up with TRBD1. The CDR3 is made up of 15 amino acids. Germline assignment: CDR1 MNHNS and CDR2 SASEGT. V lost 7 bases, J lost 11 bases, and 16 bases stayed unmatched.